These 3 T cell receptor beta chains originate from one sample sequenced in a study of T cells in women clearing cervical HPV infection. Using immunoSEQ multiplex PCR, the repertoire was profiled, and TCRdb retains in-frame clones only, with some absent. The listing records about 39,000 clones. The specimen sequenced was blood buffy coat. The receptors were gathered from a woman aged 18-70 years with a cervical HPV16 infection that either progressed to CIN3+ or cleared (not recorded which).

With regard to this clone: The read is 3 residues too short to cover the CDR3 end, so that end is filled in from the germline J gene. The chain employs TRBV11-2 and TRBJ2-7, with D possibly being TRBD1 (6 bases). The ends were cut back, 6 bases at V and 6 bases at J, with 12 bases in the middle. This CDR3 contains 12 residues. From germline, CDR1 is SGHAT and CDR2 FQNNGV. Incomplete CDR3 DNA: TGTGCCAGCAGTTACGACAGGTCCGAG. This translates into CASSYDRSE. The CDR3, in full, reads CASSYDRSEQYF.

Regarding this clone: The CDR3 is cut off 3 residues early in the read; its end comes from the germline J gene. The genes are TRBV20-1 and TRBJ2-1; D possibly corresponds to TRBD2 (6 bases). There are 14 residues in the CDR3. Germline V gene lookup returns CDR1 DFQATT and CDR2 SNEGSKA (reference sequence). The V gene lost 0 bases and the J gene lost 4 bases, with 10 bases spanning the gap. CDR3 DNA (partial): TGCAGTGCTAGAGATTGGCGGGATTACAATGAG. Its translation is CSARDWRDYNE. In full, the CDR3 reads CSARDWRDYNEQFF.

With respect to this clone: The read stops 3 residues short of the end of the CDR3; the missing end is completed from the germline J gene. This chain joins TRBV30 and TRBJ2-4; 8 nucleotides line up with TRBD2. The V gene's germline CDR1 is GTSNPN and CDR2 SVGIG (reference sequence). The CDR3 is 14 amino acids. CDR3 loop: CAWSGAGGGQPQYF. Incomplete CDR3 DNA: TGTGCCTGGAGTGGGGCGGGGGGAGGTCAGCCT.